The source of this T cell receptor beta chain is a study of blood T cell repertoires in COVID-19. This CDR3 comprises 15 residues. Trimming pared 5 bases from V and 0 bases from J, leaving 10 bases between. Germline V gives CDR1 MNHEY, CDR2 SMNVEV (reference sequence). Sequencing was performed with immunoSEQ multiplex PCR; in TCRdb, only in-frame clones are kept and a portion is missing. The sample holds some 300,000 clones, roughly nine tenths seen once. Sequences were obtained from PBMCs or T cells enriched from blood (not recorded which). This sequence was found in a woman aged 25 to 39 who had recovered from COVID-19. The V call is TRBV27, the J call TRBJ1-4; D is unclear. In DNA form, the CDR3 reads TGTGCCAGCAGTCTAACCGGGACAACTAATGAAAAACTGTTTTTT. It yields the protein CASSLTGTTNEKLFF.